This T cell receptor beta chain was profiled in a study of T-cell reconstitution after alpha-beta-depleted transplantation in children. General study findings and limits: One year after transplant, T-cell counts and diversity came mostly from newly produced T cells.

Preparation of the TCRbeta library involved a method that used unique molecular identifiers. One entry per CDR3 protein, called by TCRdb with MiXCR from the PCR reads. The sample includes under 850,000 distinct CDR3 sequences, less than 15% of them seen just once. This clonotype was detected ten times or more. The antigen is unknown. Compared with germline, one end of the junction differs, possibly owing to a read error. This CDR3 spans 13 amino acids. The germline V gene has CDR1 DFQATT and CDR2 SNEGSKA (reference sequence). The sequence came from a girl aged 2-10 years with congenital amegakaryocytic thrombocytopenia, due to receive a stem cell transplant. The chain recombines TRBV20-1 with TRBJ2-1, with D tentatively TRBD2 (5 bases). The material was PBMCs, obtained before TCRalphabeta/CD19-depleted stem cell transplant. CDR3 protein: CSTREPPHNEQFF. Written as DNA, the CDR3 is TGCAGTACTAGGGAGCCCCCGCACAATGAGCAGTTCTTC.